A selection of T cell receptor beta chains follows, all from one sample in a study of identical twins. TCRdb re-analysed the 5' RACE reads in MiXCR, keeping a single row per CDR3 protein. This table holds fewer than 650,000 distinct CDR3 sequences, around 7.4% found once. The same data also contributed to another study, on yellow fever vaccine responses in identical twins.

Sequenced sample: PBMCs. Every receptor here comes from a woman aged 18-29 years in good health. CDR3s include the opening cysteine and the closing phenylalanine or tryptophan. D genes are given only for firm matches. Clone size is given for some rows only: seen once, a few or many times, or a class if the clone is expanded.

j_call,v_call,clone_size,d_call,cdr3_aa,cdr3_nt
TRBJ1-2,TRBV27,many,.,CASSLSTGSPDGYTF,TGTGCCAGCAGTCTCAGTACAGGTAGCCCTGATGGCTACACCTTC
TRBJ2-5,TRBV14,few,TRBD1,CASSRDRRTQYF,TGTGCCAGCAGTCGGGACAGACGGACCCAGTACTTC
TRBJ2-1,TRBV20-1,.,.,CSAAGRASYNEQFF,TGCAGTGCGGCGGGCAGGGCTTCCTACAATGAGCAGTTCTTC
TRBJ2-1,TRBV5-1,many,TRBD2,CASRAGTSRDEQFF,TGCGCCAGCAGGGCCGGGACTAGTCGCGATGAGCAGTTCTTC
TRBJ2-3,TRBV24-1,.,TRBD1,CATSDNRGRTDTQYF,TGTGCCACCAGTGATAACAGGGGAAGGACAGATACGCAGTATTTT
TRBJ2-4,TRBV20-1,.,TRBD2,CSARELAGGPGKNIQYF,TGCAGTGCTAGAGAACTAGCGGGGGGGCCGGGCAAAAACATTCAGTACTTC
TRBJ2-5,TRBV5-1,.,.,CASSLGPLRETQYF,TGCGCCAGCAGCTTGGGCCCCCTCCGCGAGACCCAGTACTTC
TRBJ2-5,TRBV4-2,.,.,CASSQERGMVETQYF,TGTGCCAGCAGCCAAGAAAGGGGGATGGTAGAGACCCAGTACTTC
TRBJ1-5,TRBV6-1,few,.,CASTVFSNQPQHF,TGTGCCAGCACGGTCTTTAGTAATCAGCCCCAGCATTTT
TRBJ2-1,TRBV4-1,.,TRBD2,CASSQGLRGRAVYNEQFF,TGCGCCAGCAGCCAAGGGTTACGCGGGAGGGCCGTCTACAATGAGCAGTTCTTC
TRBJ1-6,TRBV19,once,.,CAAGQADSPLHF,TGTGCTGCGGGCCAGGCGGATTCACCCCTCCACTTT
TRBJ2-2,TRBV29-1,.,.,CSVERDKNTGELFF,TGCAGCGTTGAAAGGGACAAGAACACCGGGGAGCTGTTTTTT
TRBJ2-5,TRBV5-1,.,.,CASSLTAAQETQYF,TGCGCCAGCAGCTTGACAGCCGCCCAAGAGACCCAGTACTTC
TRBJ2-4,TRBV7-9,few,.,CASSLNTLQYF,TGTGCCAGCAGCTTAAATACACTTCAGTACTTC
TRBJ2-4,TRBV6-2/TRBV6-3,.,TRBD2,CASTGGQGWDAKNIQYF,TGTGCCAGCACGGGGGGTCAAGGTTGGGACGCCAAAAACATTCAGTACTTC
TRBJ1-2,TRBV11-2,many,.,CASSLGVRNNYGYTF,TGTGCCAGCAGCTTAGGGGTCAGAAACAACTATGGCTACACCTTC
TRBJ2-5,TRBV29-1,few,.,CSVGRGEERWETQYF,TGCAGCGTTGGCAGGGGGGAAGAGAGGTGGGAGACCCAGTACTTC
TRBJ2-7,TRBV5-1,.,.,CASSLGAGTPLSYEQYF,TGCGCCAGCAGCTTGGGGGCGGGAACTCCCCTCTCCTACGAGCAGTACTTC
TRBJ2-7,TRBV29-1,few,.,CSVEGQNYEQYF,TGCAGCGTTGAAGGTCAGAACTACGAGCAGTACTTC
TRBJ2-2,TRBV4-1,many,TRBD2,CASSQAFGLAGIYTGELFF,TGCGCCAGCAGCCAAGCGTTCGGACTAGCGGGGATATACACCGGGGAGCTGTTTTTT
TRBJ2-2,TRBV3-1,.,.,CASSQRFTGELFF,TGTGCCAGCAGCCAAAGGTTCACCGGGGAGCTGTTTTTT
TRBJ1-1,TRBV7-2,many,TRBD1,CASSEDRRRKDTEAFF,TGTGCCAGCAGCGAGGACAGGCGCCGCAAGGATACTGAAGCTTTCTTT
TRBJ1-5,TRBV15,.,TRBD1,CATSTGDSSNQPQHF,TGTGCCACCAGCACCGGGGACAGTAGCAATCAGCCCCAGCATTTT
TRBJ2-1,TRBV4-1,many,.,CASSQSRGLYEQFF,TGCGCCAGCAGCCAATCTCGGGGGTTGTATGAGCAGTTCTTC
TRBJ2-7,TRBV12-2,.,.,CASRSTPQEDYEQYF,TGTGCAAGTCGCTCTACACCTCAGGAGGACTACGAGCAGTACTTC
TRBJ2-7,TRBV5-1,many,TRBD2,CASKTSGRYEQYF,TGCGCCAGCAAAACTAGCGGGAGGTACGAGCAGTACTTC
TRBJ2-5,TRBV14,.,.,CASSQVPQTQYF,TGTGCCAGCAGCCAAGTCCCCCAGACCCAGTACTTC
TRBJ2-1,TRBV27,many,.,CASSLYEGLEQFF,TGTGCCAGCAGTTTATACGAGGGTCTGGAGCAGTTCTTC
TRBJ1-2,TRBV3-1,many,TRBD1,CASSPLGQNYGYTF,TGTGCCAGCAGCCCCTTGGGACAGAACTATGGCTACACCTTC
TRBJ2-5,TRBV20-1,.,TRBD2,CSARELAGGGETQYF,TGCAGTGCTAGAGAGCTAGCGGGGGGTGGAGAGACCCAGTACTTC
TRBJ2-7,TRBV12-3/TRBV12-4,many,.,CASSPTNYAYEQYF,TGTGCCAGCAGCCCCACAAATTATGCCTACGAGCAGTACTTC
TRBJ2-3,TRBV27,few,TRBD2,CASSSTRGGRDTQYF,TGTGCCAGCAGTTCCACGCGGGGGGGCCGAGATACGCAGTATTTT
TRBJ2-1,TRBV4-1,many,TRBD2,CASSQDPAGGPYEQFF,TGCGCCAGCAGCCAAGATCCAGCGGGGGGGCCCTATGAGCAGTTCTTC
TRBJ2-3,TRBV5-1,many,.,CASSFEGDSTDTQYF,TGCGCCAGCAGCTTTGAGGGGGATAGCACAGATACGCAGTATTTT
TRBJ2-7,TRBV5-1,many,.,CASRDSYEQYF,TGCGCCAGCAGGGACTCCTACGAGCAGTACTTC
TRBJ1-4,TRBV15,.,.,CATSMGHATNEKLFF,TGTGCCACCAGCATGGGACACGCAACTAATGAAAAACTGTTTTTT
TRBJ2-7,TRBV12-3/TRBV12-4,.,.,CASTWGVRGAEQYF,TGTGCCAGCACCTGGGGGGTAAGGGGAGCCGAGCAGTACTTC
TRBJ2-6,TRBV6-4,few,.,CASSEESSGANVLTF,TGTGCCAGCAGTGAGGAGAGCTCTGGGGCCAACGTCCTGACTTTC
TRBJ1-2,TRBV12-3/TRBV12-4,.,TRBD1,CASSPGDRVTHGYTF,TGTGCCAGCAGTCCCGGGGACAGGGTGACCCATGGCTACACCTTC
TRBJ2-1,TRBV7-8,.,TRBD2,CASSSPRTSGGLNEQFF,TGTGCCAGCAGCTCCCCCCGCACTAGCGGGGGACTAAATGAGCAGTTCTTC
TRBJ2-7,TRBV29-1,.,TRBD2,CSVEEEGGSYEQYF,TGCAGCGTTGAAGAAGAGGGCGGGAGCTACGAGCAGTACTTC
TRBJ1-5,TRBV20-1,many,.,CSARALRQPQHF,TGCAGTGCCCGGGCCTTAAGACAGCCCCAGCATTTT
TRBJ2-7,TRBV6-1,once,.,CASKHGTGSYEQYF,TGTGCCAGCAAACACGGGACTGGATCCTACGAGCAGTACTTC
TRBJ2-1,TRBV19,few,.,CASSLGSSKNNEQFF,TGTGCCAGTAGTTTAGGGTCTAGCAAGAACAATGAGCAGTTCTTC
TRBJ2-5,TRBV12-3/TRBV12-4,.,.,CASSFSEGGMETQYF,TGTGCCAGCAGTTTCTCCGAGGGGGGCATGGAGACCCAGTACTTC
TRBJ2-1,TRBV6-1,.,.,CASSRARSSYNEQFF,TGTGCCAGCAGCCGGGCGCGGAGCTCCTACAATGAGCAGTTCTTC
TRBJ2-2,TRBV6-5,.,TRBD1,CASSYDQGANTGELFF,TGTGCCAGCAGTTACGATCAGGGGGCGAACACCGGGGAGCTGTTTTTT
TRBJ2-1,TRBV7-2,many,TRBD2,CASSVPGLAGGNEQFF,TGTGCCAGCAGCGTACCAGGACTAGCGGGAGGCAATGAGCAGTTCTTC
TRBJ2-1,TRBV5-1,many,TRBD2,CASSLTSGPWNEQFF,TGCGCCAGCAGCTTGACTAGCGGGCCCTGGAATGAGCAGTTCTTC
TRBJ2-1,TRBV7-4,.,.,CASSYRDSGLDPGFANEQFF,TGTGCCAGCAGCTACCGGGACTCCGGCCTGGATCCGGGGTTCGCCAATGAGCAGTTCTTC
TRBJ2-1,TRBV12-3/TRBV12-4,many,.,CASRYDYSSYNEQFF,TGTGCCAGCAGGTATGACTACTCATCCTACAATGAGCAGTTCTTC
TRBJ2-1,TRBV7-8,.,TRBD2,CASSLGGGGLSYNEQFF,TGTGCCAGCAGCTTAGGGGGCGGGGGACTCTCCTACAATGAGCAGTTCTTC
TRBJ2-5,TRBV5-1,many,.,CASSLAGGYQETQYF,TGCGCCAGCAGCTTGGCAGGCGGGTACCAAGAGACCCAGTACTTC
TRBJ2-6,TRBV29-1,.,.,CSVEDRTAQGANVLTF,TGCAGCGTTGAAGATAGGACAGCACAAGGGGCCAACGTCCTGACTTTC
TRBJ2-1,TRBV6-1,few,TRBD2,CASGVGASGRANNEQFF,TGTGCCAGCGGTGTTGGGGCTAGCGGGAGGGCTAACAATGAGCAGTTCTTC
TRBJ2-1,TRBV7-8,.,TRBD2,CASSLTSPTSGPRNEQFF,TGTGCCAGCAGCCTAACCTCCCCTACTAGCGGGCCTAGGAATGAGCAGTTCTTC
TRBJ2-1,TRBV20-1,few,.,CSARGGGEQGKAGEQFF,TGCAGTGCTAGAGGGGGAGGGGAACAGGGGAAGGCGGGTGAGCAGTTCTTC